The rows below give T cell receptor beta chains drawn from one sample of a study of stem cell transplantation in POMP-related autoinflammatory disease. This table comes from immunoSEQ multiplex PCR, and its TCRdb copy is limited to in-frame clones, with some not included. Altogether tens of thousands of clones are present, roughly 88% being singletons, with the ten largest covering about 0.7%. The specimen comprised CD4+ T cells from PBMCs, sampled after stem cell transplantation. These receptors were obtained from a human patient with POMP-related autoinflammation and immune dysregulation (PRAID). Some T cells may possibly be graft donor cells. Each CDR3 is given with its conserved first and last residue. The order of the fields is CDR3 DNA, CDR3 protein, clone size, D gene, J gene, V gene. The D gene is left open where the match is weak. A row's size may be missing; if present it is once, few, many or a size class.

TGTGCCAGCAGCTTAGCAGGGGGCTCGATGACAGATACGCAGTATTTT	CASSLAGGSMTDTQYF	NA	TRBD1	TRBJ2-3	TRBV7-9
TGTGCCAGCAGCTTGTGGGGGGGCGGGGAAGAGACCCAGTACTTC	CASSLWGGGEETQYF	NA	NA	TRBJ2-5	TRBV5-4
TGTGCCAGCAGCTTACGCGGGACAGCGGGCCTAAGGGAAAAACTGTTTTTT	CASSLRGTAGLREKLFF	NA	TRBD1	TRBJ1-4	TRBV5-6
TGTGCCAGTACCCGGGACACCGCTAACTATGGCTACACCTTC	CASTRDTANYGYTF	NA	NA	TRBJ1-2	TRBV19
TGTGCCAGCAGGGTCGACAGGGGAAAGATCGATACGCAGTATTTT	CASRVDRGKIDTQYF	NA	TRBD1	TRBJ2-3	TRBV2
TGTGCCAGCAGTGAAGCAGGGGACACTGAAGCTTTCTTT	CASSEAGDTEAFF	NA	NA	TRBJ1-1	TRBV2
TGTGCCAGCAGCCAAGAGGGCCCAGCCGGCGGGGAGCTGTTTTTT	CASSQEGPAGGELFF	once	NA	TRBJ2-2	TRBV4-2
TGTGCCAGCAGCCAAACGCCTGACAGGTATAATTCACCCCTCCACTTT	CASSQTPDRYNSPLHF	NA	NA	TRBJ1-6	TRBV4-2
TGTGCCAGCGGACCGGGAGCCAGCTACGAGCAGTACTTC	CASGPGASYEQYF	NA	NA	TRBJ2-7	TRBV27
TGTGCCAGCAGCCACGGCTCCTACAATGAGCAGTTCTTC	CASSHGSYNEQFF	once	NA	TRBJ2-1	TRBV7-2
TGTGCCAGCAGCCTAGGGAGGGGGCTAAACTATGGCTACACCTTC	CASSLGRGLNYGYTF	NA	TRBD1	TRBJ1-2	TRBV9
TGTGCCAGCAGTGCCCAACAGACGCAGAACACTGAAGCTTTCTTT	CASSAQQTQNTEAFF	once	NA	TRBJ1-1	TRBV2
TGTGCCAGCTCAGAGGGACAGGGGGTGGAAGCTTTCTTT	CASSEGQGVEAFF	NA	TRBD1	TRBJ1-1	TRBV18
TGTGCCACCATCGACAGGGGGGTAAGGCCCCAGCATTTT	CATIDRGVRPQHF	NA	TRBD1	TRBJ1-5	TRBV6-5
TGTGCCAGCAGCTTAAAGGCGGAATATGGCTACACCTTC	CASSLKAEYGYTF	NA	NA	TRBJ1-2	TRBV7-2
TGTGCCAGCAGTGAAGCCCGGGTCAGGCAAAGCTCCTATAATTCACCCCTCCACTTT	CASSEARVRQSSYNSPLHF	NA	NA	TRBJ1-6	TRBV6-1
TGTGCCTGGAGTGTACGACGAAGCAATCAGCCCCAGCATTTT	CAWSVRRSNQPQHF	NA	NA	TRBJ1-5	TRBV30
TGTGCCAGCAGTTACCAGGGTTCCGCGGGGGGGGAGCTGTTTTTT	CASSYQGSAGGELFF	NA	NA	TRBJ2-2	TRBV6-6
TGCGCCAGCAGTCCCTGGGGACGGGTTGGGGAGACCCAGTACTTC	CASSPWGRVGETQYF	NA	NA	TRBJ2-5	TRBV10-2
TGTGCCAGTAGGGGGACAGGGTATAATCAGCCCCAGCATTTT	CASRGTGYNQPQHF	NA	TRBD1	TRBJ1-5	TRBV19
TGTGCCAGCAGACGCGGGACTATGGAGGAGTTCTTC	CASRRGTMEEFF	NA	TRBD2	TRBJ2-1	TRBV6-5
TGCGCCAGCATAGGTACGGACAGGGTTCAGCCCCAGCATTTT	CASIGTDRVQPQHF	NA	TRBD1	TRBJ1-5	TRBV10-1
TGTGCCAGCAGCTGGACAGGGTGGGCGTATGGCTACACCTTC	CASSWTGWAYGYTF	NA	TRBD1	TRBJ1-2	TRBV28
TGTGCCAGCAGTGAATGGCGGGTATCAACCTTC	CASSEWRVSTF	NA	NA	TRBJ1-2	TRBV6-1
TGTGCCAGCAGTCGCGACAGGGTTGGCTACACCTTC	CASSRDRVGYTF	NA	TRBD1	TRBJ1-2	TRBV6-2/TRBV6-3
TGTGCCAGTAGTACCTCCCGACAGCAACCCCTCCACTTT	CASSTSRQQPLHF	NA	NA	TRBJ1-6	TRBV19
TGTGCCAGCAGTACCGGACAGGGGGAGGCCGGGGAGCTGTTTTTT	CASSTGQGEAGELFF	NA	TRBD1	TRBJ2-2	TRBV11-3
TGTGCCAGCAGTTTTATGGGGCGGAATTCACCCCTCCACTTT	CASSFMGRNSPLHF	NA	NA	TRBJ1-6	TRBV28
TGTGCCAGCAGGCAGGGGGCTGGGAGTGGCTACACCTTC	CASRQGAGSGYTF	NA	TRBD1	TRBJ1-2	TRBV6-5
TGTGCCAGCAGTAGCTATACGACTAGCGGGGTATACAATGAGCAGTTCTTC	CASSSYTTSGVYNEQFF	NA	TRBD2	TRBJ2-1	TRBV28
TGTGCCACCCAATCCATGAACACTGAAGCTTTCTTT	CATQSMNTEAFF	NA	NA	TRBJ1-1	TRBV10-3
TGTGCCAGCGAAGGACTAGTGCGCACCGGGGAGCTGTTTTTT	CASEGLVRTGELFF	NA	TRBD2	TRBJ2-2	TRBV2
TGTGCCAGCAGTGAAAGAGACACTGGAGATACGCAGTATTTT	CASSERDTGDTQYF	NA	NA	TRBJ2-3	TRBV6-1
TGTGCCAGCAGCTTGTCCCAAAGCGGGGCCAACGTCCTGACTTTC	CASSLSQSGANVLTF	NA	NA	TRBJ2-6	TRBV7-9
TGTGCCAGCTCACCACGACAGGTTGGGACTGGGGCCAACGTCCTGACTTTC	CASSPRQVGTGANVLTF	NA	NA	TRBJ2-6	TRBV18
TGTGCCAGCAGTTACGGGGGGTCAGATACGCAGTATTTT	CASSYGGSDTQYF	NA	NA	TRBJ2-3	TRBV6-2/TRBV6-3
TGTGCCAGCAGCAGGCAGGTGGATCAGCCCCAGCATTTT	CASSRQVDQPQHF	NA	NA	TRBJ1-5	TRBV7-9
TGTGCCAGCAGCTTAGTCAAGGGGCAGGGGGCAGGGGAGCAGTACTTC	CASSLVKGQGAGEQYF	NA	TRBD1	TRBJ2-7	TRBV11-2
TGTGCCAGCAGTAGCGGGACTAGCGGGAGGGGGCCCCAAGAGACCCAGTACTTC	CASSSGTSGRGPQETQYF	NA	TRBD2	TRBJ2-5	TRBV6-2/TRBV6-3
TGTGCCAGCAGTTCGGGGACAGATGCTATGAACACTGAAGCTTTCTTT	CASSSGTDAMNTEAFF	NA	TRBD1	TRBJ1-1	TRBV27
TGCGCCAGCAGCCCCCGACTAGCGGGACTGCAAGAGACCCAGTACTTC	CASSPRLAGLQETQYF	NA	TRBD2	TRBJ2-5	TRBV5-1
TGCACCAGCAGCCAAGTTAGAAAGGGGGCAAGACAGCCCCAGCATTTT	CTSSQVRKGARQPQHF	NA	NA	TRBJ1-5	TRBV1
TGTGCCAGCAGCGTACAGGTGTCAGGGTACAATGAGCAGTTCTTC	CASSVQVSGYNEQFF	NA	NA	TRBJ2-1	TRBV3-1/TRBV3-2
TGTGCCAGCAGCTTGGAGGTGGGGTCAGAGACCCAGTACTTC	CASSLEVGSETQYF	once	NA	TRBJ2-5	TRBV5-4
TGCGCCAGCAGCTTAGGGCGGGAAGAAGCTTTCTTT	CASSLGREEAFF	NA	NA	TRBJ1-1	TRBV5-1
TGTGCCAGCTCACAGTCAACGGGTCTTAACTATGGCTACACCTTC	CASSQSTGLNYGYTF	NA	NA	TRBJ1-2	TRBV18
TGTGCCAGCAGCTTATTGGGGGGGCTCTACAATGAGCAGTTCTTC	CASSLLGGLYNEQFF	few	NA	TRBJ2-1	TRBV7-9
TGTGCCAGCAGCCCAACCAGGGGGTCCCGGCAGCCCCAGCATTTT	CASSPTRGSRQPQHF	NA	TRBD1	TRBJ1-5	TRBV28
TGTGCCAGCAGTGACGAAGAGACCCAGTACTTC	CASSDEETQYF	NA	NA	TRBJ2-5	TRBV2
TGCGCCAGCAGCTTGGAGGGGACAGGGGGATCAGATACGCAGTATTTT	CASSLEGTGGSDTQYF	NA	TRBD1	TRBJ2-3	TRBV5-1
TGTGCCAGTAGTATCGCGGGGCCGGGCACTGAAGCTTTCTTT	CASSIAGPGTEAFF	NA	NA	TRBJ1-1	TRBV19